The 2 T cell receptor beta chains reported below all come from one sample, sequenced in a study of PD-1 blockade in mismatch repair-deficient tumors. Assay used: immunoSEQ multiplex PCR; TCRdb lists only in-frame clones, some missing. The sample shows around 120,000 clones, about 88% of them seen only once. The sequences come from peripheral blood, collected just under 74 weeks after starting pembrolizumab. Receptors were obtained from an adult with mismatch repair-deficient cancer.

The chain joins TRBV29-1 to TRBJ2-3; unclear D gene. Trimming took 4 bases from V and 4 from J, leaving 12 bases between them. The CDR3 runs to 13 residues. Germline V gene sequence: CDR1 SQVTM, CDR2 ANQGSEA. In DNA, the CDR3 is TGCAGCGTTGTGACGGGTTCGGCAGATACGCAGTATTTT. Translation: CSVVTGSADTQYF.

The chain employs TRBV4-1 and TRBJ2-1; a weak D match, TRBD1 (5 bases). V was cut by 3 bases and J by 6 bases, with 15 bases left in between. The germline CDR1 and CDR2 sequences are MGHRA and YSYEKL. This CDR3 contains 15 residues. CDR3 sequence: CASSQRQTPLNEQFF. The CDR3 coding sequence is TGCGCCAGCAGCCAGCGACAGACCCCTCTCAATGAGCAGTTCTTC.